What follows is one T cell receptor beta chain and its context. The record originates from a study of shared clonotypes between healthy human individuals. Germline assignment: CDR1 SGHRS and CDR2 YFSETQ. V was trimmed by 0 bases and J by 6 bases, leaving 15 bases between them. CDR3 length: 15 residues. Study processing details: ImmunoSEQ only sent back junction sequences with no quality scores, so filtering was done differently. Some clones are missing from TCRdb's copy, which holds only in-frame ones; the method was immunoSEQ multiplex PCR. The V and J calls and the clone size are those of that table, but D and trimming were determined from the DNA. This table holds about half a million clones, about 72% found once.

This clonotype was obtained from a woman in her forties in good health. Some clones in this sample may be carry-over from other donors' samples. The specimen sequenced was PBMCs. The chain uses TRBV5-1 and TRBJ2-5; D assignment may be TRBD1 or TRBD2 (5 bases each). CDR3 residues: CASSLGIEGLKTQYF. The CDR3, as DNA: TGCGCCAGCAGCTTGGGGATTGAGGGGTTGAAGACCCAGTACTTC.